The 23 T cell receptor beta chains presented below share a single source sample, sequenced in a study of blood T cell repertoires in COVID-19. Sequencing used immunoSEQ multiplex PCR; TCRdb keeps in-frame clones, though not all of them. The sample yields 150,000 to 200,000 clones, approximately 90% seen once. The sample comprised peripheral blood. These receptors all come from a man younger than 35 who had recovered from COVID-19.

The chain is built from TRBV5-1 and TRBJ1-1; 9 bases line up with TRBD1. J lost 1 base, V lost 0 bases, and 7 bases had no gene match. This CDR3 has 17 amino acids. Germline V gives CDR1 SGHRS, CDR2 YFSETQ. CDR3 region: CASSLAGWDRENTEAFF. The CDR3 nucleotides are TGCGCCAGCAGCTTGGCTGGGTGGGACAGGGAGAACACTGAAGCTTTCTTT. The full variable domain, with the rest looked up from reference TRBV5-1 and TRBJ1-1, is KAGVTQTPRYLIKTRGQQVTLSCSPISGHRSVSWYQQTPGQGLQFLFEYFSETQRNKGNFPGRFSGRQFSNSRSEMNVSTLELGDSALYLCASSLAGWDRENTEAFFGQGTRLTVV.

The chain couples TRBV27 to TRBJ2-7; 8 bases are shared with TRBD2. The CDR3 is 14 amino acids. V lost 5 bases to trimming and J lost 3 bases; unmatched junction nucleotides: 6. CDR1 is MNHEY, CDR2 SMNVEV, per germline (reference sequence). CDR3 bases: TGTGCCAGCAGTCCCTCGGGAGGGGACTACGAGCAGTACTTC. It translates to CASSPSGGDYEQYF.

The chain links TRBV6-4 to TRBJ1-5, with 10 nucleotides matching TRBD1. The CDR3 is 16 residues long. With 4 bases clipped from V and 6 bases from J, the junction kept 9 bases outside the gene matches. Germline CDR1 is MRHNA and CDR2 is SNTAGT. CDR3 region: CASSAPGQGNGQPQHF. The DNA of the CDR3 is TGTGCCAGCAGTGCCCCGGGACAGGGGAATGGTCAGCCCCAGCATTTT.

This CDR3 reads CASSLIGLADGEQFF. The CDR3, as DNA: TGCGCCAGCAGCTTAATTGGACTGGCAGACGGTGAGCAGTTCTTC. The rearrangement uses TRBV5-1 and TRBJ2-1, with TRBD2 as a possible D gene (5 bases). The germline gives CDR1 SGHRS, CDR2 YFSETQ. V gave up 2 bases and J gave up 9 bases, with 18 bases separating them. The CDR3 length is 15 residues.

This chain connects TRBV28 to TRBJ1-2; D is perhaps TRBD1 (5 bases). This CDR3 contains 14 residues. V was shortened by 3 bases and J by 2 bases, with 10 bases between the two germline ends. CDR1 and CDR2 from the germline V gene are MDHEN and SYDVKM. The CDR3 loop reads CASSFNDRNYGYTF. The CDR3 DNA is TGTGCCAGCAGTTTTAACGACAGAAACTATGGCTACACCTTC.

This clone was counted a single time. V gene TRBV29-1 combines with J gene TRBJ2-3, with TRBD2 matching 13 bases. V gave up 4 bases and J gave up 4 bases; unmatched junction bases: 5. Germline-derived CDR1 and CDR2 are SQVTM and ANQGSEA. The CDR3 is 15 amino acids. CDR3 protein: CSVGTSGRGADTQYF. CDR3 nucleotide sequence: TGCAGCGTTGGGACTAGCGGGAGAGGAGCAGATACGCAGTATTTT.

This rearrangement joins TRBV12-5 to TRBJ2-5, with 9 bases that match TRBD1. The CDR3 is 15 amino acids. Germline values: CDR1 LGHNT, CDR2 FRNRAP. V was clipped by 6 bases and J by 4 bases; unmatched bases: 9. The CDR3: CASGKGQGGGETQYF. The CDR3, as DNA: TGTGCTAGTGGCAAGGGACAGGGTGGAGGAGAGACCCAGTACTTC.

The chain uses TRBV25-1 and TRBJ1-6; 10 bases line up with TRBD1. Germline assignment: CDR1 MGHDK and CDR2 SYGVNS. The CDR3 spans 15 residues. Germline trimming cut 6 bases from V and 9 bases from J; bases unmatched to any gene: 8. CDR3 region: CASRKGDRGSSPLHF. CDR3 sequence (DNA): TGTGCCAGCAGAAAAGGGGACAGGGGAAGTTCACCCCTCCACTTT.

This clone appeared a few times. CDR3 sequence reads: CASSPRTAGPYEQYF. The CDR3, as DNA: TGTGCCAGCAGCCCCCGGACGGCGGGACCCTACGAGCAGTACTTC. This chain uses TRBV7-8 with TRBJ2-7; D might be TRBD2 (6 bases). Trimming stripped 5 bases from V and 2 bases from J, with 16 bases between. Germline V CDR1 and CDR2: SGHVS, FQNEAQ. The CDR3 is 15 residues long.

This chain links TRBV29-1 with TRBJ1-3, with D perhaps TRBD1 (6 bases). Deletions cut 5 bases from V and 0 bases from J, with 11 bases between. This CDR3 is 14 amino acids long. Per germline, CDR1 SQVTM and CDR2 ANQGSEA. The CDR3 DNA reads TGCAGCGTTCGGGACATGAGCTCTGGAAACACCATATATTTT. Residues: CSVRDMSSGNTIYF.

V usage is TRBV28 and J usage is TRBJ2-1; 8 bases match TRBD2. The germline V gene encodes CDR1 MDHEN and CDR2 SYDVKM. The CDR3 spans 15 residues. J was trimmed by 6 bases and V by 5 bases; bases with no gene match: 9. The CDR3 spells CASSIPAGGRNEQFF. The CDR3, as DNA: TGTGCCAGCAGTATTCCTGCGGGAGGACGCAATGAGCAGTTCTTC.

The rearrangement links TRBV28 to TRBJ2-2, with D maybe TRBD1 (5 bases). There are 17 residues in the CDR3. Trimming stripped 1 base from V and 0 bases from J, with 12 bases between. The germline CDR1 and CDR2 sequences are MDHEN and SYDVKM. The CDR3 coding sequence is TGTGCCAGCAGTTTATTAGACAGACTCTCGAACACCGGGGAGCTGTTTTTT. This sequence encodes CASSLLDRLSNTGELFF.

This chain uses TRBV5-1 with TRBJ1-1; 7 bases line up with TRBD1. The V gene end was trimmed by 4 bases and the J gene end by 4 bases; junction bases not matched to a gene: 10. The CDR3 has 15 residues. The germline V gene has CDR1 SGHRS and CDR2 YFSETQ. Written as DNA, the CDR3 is TGCGCCAGCAGCCTCAACCCAGGGGGAGTCACTGAAGCTTTCTTT. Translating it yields CASSLNPGGVTEAFF.

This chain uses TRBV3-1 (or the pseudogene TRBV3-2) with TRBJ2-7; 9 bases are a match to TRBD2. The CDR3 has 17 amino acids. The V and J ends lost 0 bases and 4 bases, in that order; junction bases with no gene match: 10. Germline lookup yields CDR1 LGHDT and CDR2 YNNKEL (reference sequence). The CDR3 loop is CASSQDRRAGGPYEQYF. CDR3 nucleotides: TGTGCCAGCAGCCAAGATCGAAGGGCGGGAGGGCCTTACGAGCAGTACTTC.

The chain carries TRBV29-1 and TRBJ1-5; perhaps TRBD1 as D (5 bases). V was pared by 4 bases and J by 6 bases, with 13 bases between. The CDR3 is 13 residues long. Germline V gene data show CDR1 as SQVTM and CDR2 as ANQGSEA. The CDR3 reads CSVGATETQPQHF. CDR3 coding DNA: TGCAGCGTTGGAGCGACAGAAACTCAGCCCCAGCATTTT.

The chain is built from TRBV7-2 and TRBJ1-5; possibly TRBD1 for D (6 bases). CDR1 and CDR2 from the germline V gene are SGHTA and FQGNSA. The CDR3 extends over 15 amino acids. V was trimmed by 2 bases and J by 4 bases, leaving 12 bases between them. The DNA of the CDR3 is TGTGCCAGCAGCTTATCCAGGGGTAAAAATCAGCCCCAGCATTTT. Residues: CASSLSRGKNQPQHF. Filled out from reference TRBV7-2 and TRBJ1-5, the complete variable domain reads GAGVSQSPSNKVTEKGKDVELRCDPISGHTALYWYRQSLGQGLEFLIYFQGNSAPDKSGLPSDRFSAERTGGSVSTLTIQRTQQEDSAVYLCASSLSRGKNQPQHFGDGTRLSIL.

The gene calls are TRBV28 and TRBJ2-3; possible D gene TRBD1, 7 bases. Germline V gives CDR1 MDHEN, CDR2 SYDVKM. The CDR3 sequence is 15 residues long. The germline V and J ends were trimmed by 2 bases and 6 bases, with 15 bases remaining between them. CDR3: CASSLGGGAKDTQYF. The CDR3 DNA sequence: TGTGCCAGCAGTTTAGGAGGGGGCGCTAAGGATACGCAGTATTTT.

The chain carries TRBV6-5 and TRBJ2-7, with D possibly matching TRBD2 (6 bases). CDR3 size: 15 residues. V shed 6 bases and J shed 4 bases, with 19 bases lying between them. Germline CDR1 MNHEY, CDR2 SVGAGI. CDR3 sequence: CASRTGGRERYEQYF. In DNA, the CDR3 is TGTGCCAGCAGGACTGGGGGACGGGAGAGGTACGAGCAGTACTTC.

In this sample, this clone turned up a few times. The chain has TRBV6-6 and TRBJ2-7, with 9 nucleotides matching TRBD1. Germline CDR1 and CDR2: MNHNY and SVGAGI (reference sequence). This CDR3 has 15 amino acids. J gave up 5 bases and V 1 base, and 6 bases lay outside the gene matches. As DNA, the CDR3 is TGTGCCAGCAGTTACTGGACAGGGGAAAGCCACGAGCAGTACTTC. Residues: CASSYWTGESHEQYF.

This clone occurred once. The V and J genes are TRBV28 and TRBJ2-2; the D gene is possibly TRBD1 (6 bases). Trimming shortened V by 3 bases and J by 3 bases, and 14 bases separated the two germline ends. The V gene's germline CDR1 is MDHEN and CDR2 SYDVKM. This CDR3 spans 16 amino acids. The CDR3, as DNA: TGTGCCAGCAGTTTGTTAGAGGACAGCTACACCGGGGAGCTGTTTTTT. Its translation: CASSLLEDSYTGELFF.

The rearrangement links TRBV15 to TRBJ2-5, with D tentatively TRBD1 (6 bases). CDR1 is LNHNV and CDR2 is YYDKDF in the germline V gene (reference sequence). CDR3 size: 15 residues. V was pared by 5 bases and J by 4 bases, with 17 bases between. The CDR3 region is CATSGDRTGPETQYF. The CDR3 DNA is TGTGCCACCAGCGGGGACCGAACAGGGCCAGAGACCCAGTACTTC.

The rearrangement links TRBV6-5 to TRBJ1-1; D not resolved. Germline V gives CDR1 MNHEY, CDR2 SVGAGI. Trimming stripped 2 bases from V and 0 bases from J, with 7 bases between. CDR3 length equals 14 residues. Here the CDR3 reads CASSYGRMNTEAFF. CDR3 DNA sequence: TGTGCCAGCAGTTACGGCAGAATGAACACTGAAGCTTTCTTT.

Written as DNA, the CDR3 is TGTGCCAGCAGCCAAGATCAGTGGACTGAAGCTTTCTTT. Translation: CASSQDQWTEAFF. This chain connects TRBV4-2 to TRBJ1-1; no clear D gene. This CDR3 has 13 amino acids. Trimming took 0 bases from V and 5 from J, leaving 7 bases between them. Looked up from germline, CDR1 is LGHNA and CDR2 is YNFKEQ.